The sample holds a few counts of the clone carrying this TCR beta chain. Antigen: not known. Indicated time point: patch test 2, 6 weeks after DPC sensitization. Treatment denoted: therapeutic diphenylcyclopropenone sensitization with weekly scalp DPC. Someone pulled total RNA out of unfractionated whole blood. V lost 4 bases to trimming and J lost 3 bases, with 12 bases between them. Germline V lookup: CDR1 SGHAT, CDR2 FQDESV (reference sequence). This CDR3 contains 15 residues. TCRdb reprocessed the RACE reads via MiXCR and lists one record per CDR3 protein. The sample yields approximately 110,000 distinct CDR3 sequences, 9.2% seen once. This sample is drawn from a study of human T cells and chemical hapten exposure. Broader study findings: Expanded TCRs formed significantly more large CDR3 similarity clusters than controls.

The source is a woman between 40 and 55 years old with alopecia areata. Some clones in this sample may be carry-over from other donors' samples. This sample comprised whole blood, obtained in connection with sensitization to the hapten diphenylcyclopropenone (DPC). The V and J genes are TRBV11-1 and TRBJ1-4; D ambiguous. CDR3 DNA sequence: TGTGCCAGCAGCTCAACAGAGTCATCTAATGAAAAACTGTTTTTT. Encoded protein: CASSSTESSNEKLFF.